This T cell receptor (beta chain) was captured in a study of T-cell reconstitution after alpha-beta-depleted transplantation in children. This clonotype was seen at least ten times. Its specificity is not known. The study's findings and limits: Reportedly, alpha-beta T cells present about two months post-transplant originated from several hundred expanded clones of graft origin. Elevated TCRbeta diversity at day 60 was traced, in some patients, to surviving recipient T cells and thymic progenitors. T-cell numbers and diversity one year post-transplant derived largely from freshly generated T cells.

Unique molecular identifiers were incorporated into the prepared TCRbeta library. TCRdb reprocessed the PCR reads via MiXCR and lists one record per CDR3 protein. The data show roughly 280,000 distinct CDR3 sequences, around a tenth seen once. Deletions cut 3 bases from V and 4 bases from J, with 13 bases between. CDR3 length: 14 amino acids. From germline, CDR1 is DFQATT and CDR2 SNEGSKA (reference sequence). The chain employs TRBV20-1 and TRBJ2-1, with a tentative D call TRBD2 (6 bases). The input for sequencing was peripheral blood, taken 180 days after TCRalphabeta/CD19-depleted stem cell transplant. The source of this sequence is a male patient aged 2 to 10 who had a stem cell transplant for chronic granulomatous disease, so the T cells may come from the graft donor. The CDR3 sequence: CSASGRGAYNEQFF. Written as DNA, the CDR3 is TGCAGTGCTAGCGGGAGAGGTGCTTACAATGAGCAGTTCTTC.